What follows are 26 T cell receptor beta chains derived from one specimen sequenced in a study of monozygotic twins with inflammatory bowel disease. After re-calling the 5' RACE reads, TCRdb lists one entry per CDR3 protein, DNA absent. This sample contains fewer than 400,000 distinct CDR3 sequences. Sequences were obtained from blood. Receptor source: a human donor with ulcerative colitis or Crohn's disease, or a healthy co-twin of an affected twin (not recorded which).

The chain carries TRBV5-6 and TRBJ1-2; without DNA, the TCRdb call of TRBD1 cannot be checked. There are 14 residues in the CDR3. Germline-derived CDR1 and CDR2 are SGHDT and YYEEEE. CDR3 sequence: CASSFGWAGSGYTF.

The gene calls are TRBV24-1 and TRBJ2-1; TCRdb's D gene call, TRBD1, goes unchecked for lack of DNA. The V gene's germline CDR1 is KGHDR and CDR2 SFDVKD. This CDR3 contains 18 residues. The CDR3 is CVTSDSHRGWFEDNEQFF.

The V call is TRBV7-8, the J call TRBJ2-5; TCRdb selects TRBD1, and the lack of DNA leaves this call unchecked. This CDR3 is 13 amino acids long. Germline CDR1 SGHVS, CDR2 FQNEAQ. The CDR3 sequence: CASSITTGRFFYF.

J is TRBJ2-7 and V is TRBV6-1; the D call from TCRdb, TRBD2, cannot be confirmed without DNA. The germline gives CDR1 MNHNS, CDR2 SASEGT. The CDR3 has 15 residues. The CDR3 loop reads CASSPTSGRPYEQYF.

This chain joins TRBV4-3 and TRBJ2-4; TCRdb lists TRBD2, though no DNA is available to test this call. The germline V gene encodes CDR1 LGHNA and CDR2 YSLEER. CDR3 length: 16 amino acids. CDR3 protein: CASSQVGKGHENIQYF.

The chain links TRBV12-3 or TRBV12-4 to TRBJ2-3; there is no DNA to check the TCRdb D call of TRBD1. CDR3 length equals 13 residues. The CDR3 loop reads CASKIRGRSSQYF.

The CDR3 protein is CASSAVKLAGGWTDTQYF. The chain links TRBV6-1 to TRBJ2-3; TCRdb proposes TRBD2, but this gene call is untestable without DNA. The CDR3 runs to 18 residues. Germline CDR1 and CDR2: MNHNS and SASEGT.

The CDR3 is CASSLTGDQETQYF. This chain uses TRBV12-3 or TRBV12-4 with TRBJ2-5; TCRdb lists TRBD1, though no DNA is available to test this call. The CDR3 totals 14 residues.

The J gene is TRBJ2-5, the V gene TRBV19; TCRdb's D call of TRBD1 is untestable without DNA. The germline V gene encodes CDR1 LNHDA and CDR2 SQIVND (reference sequence). The CDR3 runs to 14 residues. The CDR3 region is CASSPWGPQETQYF.

The chain joins TRBV4-3 to TRBJ2-2; TCRdb's D call of TRBD1 is untestable without DNA. Germline V gene data show CDR1 as LGHNA and CDR2 as YSLEER. This CDR3 comprises 16 residues. The CDR3 protein is CASSHESGQTTGELFF.

The gene calls are TRBV14 and TRBJ2-3; lacking DNA, the TRBD1 call made by TCRdb goes unchecked. The CDR3 runs to 17 residues. Germline V gene data show CDR1 as SGHDN and CDR2 as FVKESK. The CDR3 is CASSQAAGALRTDTQYF.

This rearrangement joins TRBV20-1 to TRBJ2-3. This CDR3 is 13 amino acids long. Germline V lookup: CDR1 DFQATT, CDR2 SNEGSKA (reference sequence). The CDR3: CSARGWGTDTQYF.

The chain recombines TRBV7-2 with TRBJ2-3. The CDR3 totals 13 residues. From germline, CDR1 is SGHTA and CDR2 FQGNSA. Here the CDR3 reads CASSYASTDTQYF.

The chain employs TRBV14 and TRBJ1-1; TCRdb picks TRBD1, but there is no DNA to check that call. Germline values: CDR1 SGHDN, CDR2 FVKESK. This CDR3 is built from 17 residues. CDR3 sequence: CASSQAIMGGRLAEAFF.

This chain uses TRBV10-2 with TRBJ2-1; TCRdb lists TRBD2, though no DNA is available to test this call. This CDR3 contains 15 residues. CDR1 and CDR2 from the germline V gene are WSHSY and SAAADI. CDR3 amino acids: CASALAGGQNNEQFF.

The chain recombines TRBV6-2 or TRBV6-3 with TRBJ2-7; TCRdb's assignment of TRBD1 cannot be checked, as there is no DNA. The CDR3 is 15 amino acids. Per germline, CDR1 MNHEY and CDR2 SVGEGT. The CDR3 here is CASSPLDRTSYEQYF.

This chain connects TRBV5-5 to TRBJ2-7; TCRdb picks TRBD2, but there is no DNA to check that call. The CDR3 runs 14 residues. Germline CDR1 and CDR2: SGHKS and YYEKEE (reference sequence). The CDR3 loop is CASSSSLADYEQYF.

V and J are TRBV24-1 and TRBJ2-5. This CDR3 is 11 amino acids long. Germline assignment: CDR1 KGHDR and CDR2 SFDVKD. CDR3 in amino acids: CATAQAETQYF.

This chain joins TRBV5-1 and TRBJ2-2. The CDR3 has 13 amino acids. CDR1 SGHRS and CDR2 YFSETQ come from the germline V gene. The CDR3 sequence: CASSLYPTGELFF.

The V and J genes are TRBV11-2 and TRBJ1-5. This CDR3 has 13 amino acids. CDR1 and CDR2 from the germline V gene are SGHAT and FQNNGV. The CDR3 sequence is CASSLEVSSPQHF.

This chain links TRBV5-1 with TRBJ2-7; TCRdb designates TRBD1, a call that cannot be tested without DNA. Germline V gives CDR1 SGHRS, CDR2 YFSETQ. The CDR3 has 16 residues. The CDR3 loop reads CASSDSRTGTGDEQYF.

The chain combines TRBV28 with TRBJ2-3; absent DNA, TCRdb's TRBD1 call cannot be checked. Per the germline V gene, CDR1 is MDHEN and CDR2 is SYDVKM. The CDR3 totals 15 residues. This chain's CDR3 is CASSEQGASTDTQYF.

The chain combines TRBV6-5 with TRBJ2-7; TCRdb lists TRBD1, though no DNA is available to test this call. The CDR3 contains 16 residues. Germline V gene lookup returns CDR1 MNHEY and CDR2 SVGAGI. The CDR3 spells CASSYSSRGHSYEQYF.

The V and J genes are TRBV24-1 and TRBJ2-3; there is no DNA to check the TCRdb D call of TRBD2. This CDR3 is 14 amino acids long. CDR1 is KGHDR, CDR2 SFDVKD, per germline. This chain's CDR3 is CATSDPSGTSAQYF.

This rearrangement joins TRBV5-4 to TRBJ2-2; TCRdb calls TRBD1, which cannot be checked without DNA. Per germline, CDR1 SGHNT and CDR2 YYREEE (reference sequence). The length of the CDR3 is 15 residues. CDR3 loop: CASSPDTRKTGELFF.

The V gene is TRBV9, the J gene TRBJ2-1. CDR1 is SGDLS and CDR2 is YYNGEE in the germline V gene. The CDR3 length is 11 residues. CDR3 amino acids: CASSVTGEQFF.